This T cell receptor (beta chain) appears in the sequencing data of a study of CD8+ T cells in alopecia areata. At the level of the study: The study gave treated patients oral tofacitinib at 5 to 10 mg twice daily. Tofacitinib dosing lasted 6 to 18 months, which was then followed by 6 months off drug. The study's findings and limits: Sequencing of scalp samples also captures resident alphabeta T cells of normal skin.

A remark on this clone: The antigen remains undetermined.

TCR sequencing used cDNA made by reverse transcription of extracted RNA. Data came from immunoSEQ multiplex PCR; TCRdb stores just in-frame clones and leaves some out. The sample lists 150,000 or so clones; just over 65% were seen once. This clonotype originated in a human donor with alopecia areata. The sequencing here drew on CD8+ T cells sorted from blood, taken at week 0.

The CDR3: CASSLGLAGGEQYF. DNA of the CDR3: TGTGCCAGCAGCTTAGGGCTAGCGGGGGGAGAGCAGTACTTC. V and J are TRBV13 and TRBJ2-7; 11 positions agree with TRBD2. The CDR3 has 14 residues. CDR1 is PRHDT, CDR2 FYEKMQ, per germline (reference sequence). V lost 0 bases to trimming and J lost 7 bases; unmatched junction nucleotides: 2.